A single T cell receptor (beta chain) is shown here with its context. The antigen is unknown. The data derive from a study of cytomegalovirus exposure and HLA in healthy donors. Notes on the study in general: Rarity held for most TCR sequences, but there were some public TCRs that occurred in many donors. Most of the TCR beta V segments (in an earlier analysis) were productive either about 87% or about 30% of the time. A later analysis found common viral pathogens apparently linked to several of the most significant clusters.

This PCR relied on a set of 60 Vbeta primers and 13 Jbeta primers. TCRdb's table, derived via immunoSEQ multiplex PCR, lists solely in-frame clones and lacks some. The sample records 98,000 or so clones, roughly three quarters being singletons. Donors sampled were nominally healthy, though unrecorded immune exposures were likely. The TCR sequence derives from a man between 40 and 49 years old in good health and CMV-seronegative. Sequenced input: PBMCs.

The CDR3 is CASSLQGMLGTEAFF. The CDR3 DNA reads TGTGCCAGCAGCCTCCAGGGGATGTTGGGGACTGAAGCTTTCTTT. The chain uses TRBV7-3 and TRBJ1-1; D may be TRBD1 (6 bases). V was trimmed by 5 bases and J by 5 bases, leaving 18 bases between them. CDR1 is SGHTA and CDR2 is FQGTGA in the germline V gene. The CDR3 consists of 15 residues.